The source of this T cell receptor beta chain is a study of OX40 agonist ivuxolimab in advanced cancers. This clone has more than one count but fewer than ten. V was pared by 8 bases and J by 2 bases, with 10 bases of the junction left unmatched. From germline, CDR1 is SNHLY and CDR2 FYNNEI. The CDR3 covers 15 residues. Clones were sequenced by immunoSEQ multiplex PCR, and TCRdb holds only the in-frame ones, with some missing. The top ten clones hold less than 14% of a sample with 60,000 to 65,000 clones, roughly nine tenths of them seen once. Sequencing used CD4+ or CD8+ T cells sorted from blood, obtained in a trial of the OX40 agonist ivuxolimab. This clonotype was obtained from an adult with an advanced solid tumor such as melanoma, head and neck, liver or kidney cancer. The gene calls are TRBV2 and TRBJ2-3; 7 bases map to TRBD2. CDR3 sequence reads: CASRPREGLTDTQYF. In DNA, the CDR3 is TGTGCCAGCCGTCCGAGGGAGGGCCTCACAGATACGCAGTATTTT. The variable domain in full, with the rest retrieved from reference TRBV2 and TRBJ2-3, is EPEVTQTPSHQVTQMGQEVILRCVPISNHLYFYWYRQILGQKVEFLVSFYNNEISEKSEIFDDQFSVERPDGSNFTLKIRSTKLEDSAMYFCASRPREGLTDTQYFGPGTRLTVL.